The 26 T cell receptor beta chains below all came from one sample that was sequenced in a study of shared clonotypes between healthy human individuals (dated by TCRdb to 2020 to 2022). For the CD8 naive samples, CD45RO-negative cells were positively selected for CCR7, yielding a CD45RA+CCR7+ population from which TemRA cells were excluded. Library preparation employed the immunoSEQ multiplex PCR assay. The table was pulled from immuneACCESS by TCRdb, which kept in-frame rearrangements only. Such tables lose some clones; where checked, under half of the loss comes from unresolved V genes, and the rest has no known cause. The sample contains about 1.9 million clones, about 94% of them found a single time. Roughly 1.7% of the sample belongs to the ten largest clones. The sample taken for sequencing was naive CD8+ T cells from PBMCs. The cell subset or site label here, explained by the study, means: CD45RA+CCR7+. The receptors originated from a man aged 18 to 29 in good health. Some clones in this sample may be carry-over from other donors' samples.

The CDR3 DNA is TGTGCCAGCAGCTTCGGTAGTCTCTACGAGCAGTACTTC. It translates to CASSFGSLYEQYF. The chain links TRBV7-2 to TRBJ2-7; D remains unclear. Germline V lookup: CDR1 SGHTA, CDR2 FQGNSA. V lost 3 bases to trimming and J lost 3 bases, with 9 bases between them. CDR3 length: 13 amino acids.

On this clone itself: Other DNA sequences in this specimen translate into the identical CDR3. J is TRBJ2-6 and V is TRBV27; no clear D. The CDR3 is 15 residues long. Trimming cost V 2 bases and J 0 bases, with 5 bases left between them. Germline V gene sequence: CDR1 MNHEY, CDR2 SMNVEV (reference sequence). The CDR3 reads CASSLGVSGANVLTF. CDR3 in DNA: TGTGCCAGCAGTTTAGGAGTCTCTGGGGCCAACGTCCTGACTTTC.

CDR3 sequence reads: CASSIFKGGDDEQFF. The CDR3 DNA is TGTGCCAGTAGTATATTTAAGGGGGGGGACGATGAGCAGTTCTTC. The rearrangement joins TRBV19 to TRBJ2-1, with D possibly being TRBD2 (7 bases). Germline CDR1 and CDR2: LNHDA and SQIVND (reference sequence). CDR3 length: 15 amino acids. The V and J ends lost 2 bases and 8 bases respectively, with 16 bases between them.

The J gene is TRBJ2-5, the V gene TRBV6-1, with D possibly TRBD1 on 5 matching bases. Germline CDR1 reads MNHNS; CDR2 reads SASEGT. Trimming stripped 3 bases from V and 5 bases from J, with 16 bases between. This CDR3 comprises 15 residues. The CDR3 is CASSEGYRWGETQYF. The CDR3 region has the DNA TGTGCCAGCAGTGAGGGGTACAGGTGGGGCGAGACCCAGTACTTC.

This sequence joins TRBV30 and TRBJ2-5; 8 bases match TRBD2. The CDR3 spans 14 residues. CDR1 GTSNPN and CDR2 SVGIG come from the germline V gene (reference sequence). After removal of 0 bases from V and 5 bases from J, the junction contained 5 bases not matched to a gene. CDR3 bases: TGTGCCTGGAGTGTAGTTACTAGCGGCGAGACCCAGTACTTC. Translated, it gives CAWSVVTSGETQYF.

The CDR3 DNA reads as TGTGCCAGCAGTGAAACTCCCAGCTACGAGCAGTACTTC. Encoded protein: CASSETPSYEQYF. The chain has TRBV2 and TRBJ2-7; D gene ambiguous. Germline values: CDR1 SNHLY, CDR2 FYNNEI. V shed 2 bases and J shed 3 bases, with 8 bases lying between them. The CDR3 runs to 13 residues.

This chain connects TRBV5-6 to TRBJ1-1; perhaps TRBD1 as D (6 bases). V was cut by 2 bases and J by 8 bases, with 10 bases left in between. The length of the CDR3 is 12 residues. Germline CDR1 SGHDT, CDR2 YYEEEE. The CDR3 sequence is CASSFNRVEAFF. CDR3 in DNA: TGTGCCAGCAGCTTCAACAGGGTGGAAGCTTTCTTT.

The chain uses TRBV10-3 and TRBJ1-6, with TRBD1 matching over 7 bases. The ends lost 6 bases at V and 11 bases at J; junction bases unmatched: 28. The CDR3 extends over 20 amino acids. Germline V gives CDR1 ENHRY, CDR2 SYGVKD. CDR3 DNA sequence: TGTGCCATCAGCCCAATAAACGACGGGGACAGTGGCCCGAGTTTTACACCCCTCCACTTT. It specifies CAISPINDGDSGPSFTPLHF.

The CDR3 bases are TGTGCCAGCAGTTTGAGGCTCAATCAGCCCCAGCATTTT. Its translation: CASSLRLNQPQHF. The rearrangement uses TRBV28 and TRBJ1-5; D is unclear. V dropped 3 bases and J dropped 3 bases, with 6 bases sitting between them. The CDR3 totals 13 residues. The V gene's germline CDR1 is MDHEN and CDR2 SYDVKM. Combining the CDR3 with reference TRBV28 and TRBJ1-5 gives the whole variable domain DVKVTQSSRYLVKRTGEKVFLECVQDMDHENMFWYRQDPGLGLRLIYFSYDVKMKEKGDIPEGYSVSREKKERFSLILESASTNQTSMYLCASSLRLNQPQHFGDGTRLSIL.

Worth noting for this clone: Additional DNA sequences in this sample encode the identical CDR3. J is TRBJ2-1 and V is TRBV30; D gene unclear. V was shortened by 0 bases and J by 0 bases, with 9 bases between the two germline ends. This CDR3 contains 15 residues. Per germline, CDR1 GTSNPN and CDR2 SVGIG (reference sequence). CDR3 coding DNA: TGTGCCTGGAGTGTAGCGTCGAGCTCCTACAATGAGCAGTTCTTC. This gives the protein CAWSVASSSYNEQFF.

This clone appeared once. CDR3 DNA sequence: TGCGCCAGCAGCCAAGCAGGGGGCGATTTGGGCCAGCCCCAGCATTTT. Protein product: CASSQAGGDLGQPQHF. The V and J genes are TRBV4-1 and TRBJ1-5, with TRBD1 matching over 8 bases. CDR1 and CDR2 from the germline V gene are MGHRA and YSYEKL. CDR3 length equals 16 residues. With 1 base clipped from V and 7 bases from J, the junction kept 9 bases outside the gene matches.

CDR3 bases: TGTGCCAGCAGTGAGCGGGAGTTCTACAATGAGCAGTTCTTC. Encoded protein: CASSEREFYNEQFF. V and J are TRBV27 and TRBJ2-1, with TRBD2 matching over 8 bases. V lost 5 bases to trimming and J lost 3 bases; unmatched junction nucleotides: 3. This CDR3 contains 14 residues. Looked up from germline, CDR1 is MNHEY and CDR2 is SMNVEV (reference sequence).

Notes on this clone: Additional DNA sequences in this sample encode the identical CDR3. V usage is TRBV6-5 and J usage is TRBJ2-1; perhaps D is TRBD1 or TRBD2 (5 bases each). V was clipped by 0 bases and J by 2 bases, with 8 bases between them. Germline V lookup: CDR1 MNHEY, CDR2 SVGAGI. CDR3 length: 15 residues. The CDR3 protein is CASSYSGTAYNEQFF. Here the CDR3 DNA reads TGTGCCAGCAGTTACTCCGGGACGGCCTACAATGAGCAGTTCTTC.

Worth noting for this clone: This sample also contains other DNA sequences that code for the same CDR3. This chain joins TRBV5-1 and TRBJ1-3; perhaps TRBD1 as D (5 bases). The CDR3 has 15 amino acids. Trimming left V 0 bases short and J 2 bases short, with 9 bases between. Germline V lookup: CDR1 SGHRS, CDR2 YFSETQ. This CDR3 reads CASSLEGTAGNTIYF. CDR3 nucleotides: TGCGCCAGCAGCTTGGAGGGGACTGCTGGAAACACCATATATTTT.

V usage is TRBV25-1 and J usage is TRBJ2-7, with 9 nucleotides matching TRBD1. The CDR3 has 14 residues. Germline V gene lookup returns CDR1 MGHDK and CDR2 SYGVNS. V lost 6 bases, J lost 5 bases, and 8 bases stayed unmatched. CDR3 protein: CASRGGDRVHEQYF. Here the CDR3 DNA reads TGTGCCAGCAGGGGTGGGGACAGGGTGCACGAGCAGTACTTC.

CDR3 nucleotides: TGTGCCAGCAGCCCGACCCTACCCGAGCAGTACTTC. Translation: CASSPTLPEQYF. This rearrangement joins TRBV7-9 to TRBJ2-7; D is ambiguous. Between the trimmed V and J ends, which lost 5 bases and 6 bases, there was a span of 11 bases. Germline CDR1 reads SEHNR; CDR2 reads FQNEAQ (reference sequence). This CDR3 has 12 amino acids.

The chain joins TRBV29-1 to TRBJ2-5, with 8 bases identical to TRBD1. The tail of the sequence fits TRBJ2-7 better, so the J call may be wrong. Germline V lookup: CDR1 SQVTM, CDR2 ANQGSEA. CDR3 length: 13 residues. The CDR3 reads CSVAGTGPYEQYF. The CDR3 bases are TGCAGCGTTGCAGGGACAGGTCCCTACGAGCAGTACTTC.

CDR3 nucleotides: TGTGCCAGCAGTAAACCCTCTGTGGTTAATGAAAAACTGTTTTTT. Protein: CASSKPSVVNEKLFF. This chain joins TRBV6-1 and TRBJ1-4; no clear D. The germline gives CDR1 MNHNS, CDR2 SASEGT. Trimming left V 5 bases short and J 4 bases short, with 14 bases between. The CDR3 is made up of 15 amino acids.

The rearrangement uses TRBV30 and TRBJ1-5; D call uncertain. Germline loops: CDR1 GTSNPN, CDR2 SVGIG (reference sequence). This CDR3 comprises 15 residues. V lost 3 bases and J 7 bases, leaving 19 bases between the germline ends. The CDR3 DNA is TGTGCCTGGAGGGCCCCCGGGCAGTGGGAACAGCCCCAGCATTTT. Its translation is CAWRAPGQWEQPQHF. Full variable domain (missing parts from reference TRBV30 and TRBJ1-5): SQTIHQWPATLVQPVGSPLSLECTVEGTSNPNLYWYRQAAGRGLQLLFYSVGIGQISSEVPQNLSASRPQDRQFILSSKKLLLSDSGFYLCAWRAPGQWEQPQHFGDGTRLSIL.

Remarks on this clone: Other DNA sequences in the sample encode the same CDR3. The CDR3, as DNA: TGTGCCAGCAGTTATTCGGGACAGGGGAGCGAGCAGTACTTC. This sequence encodes CASSYSGQGSEQYF. The chain is built from TRBV6-5 and TRBJ2-7; 10 bases map to TRBD1. The germline gives CDR1 MNHEY, CDR2 SVGAGI. The CDR3 is 14 amino acids. Trimming removed 3 bases from V and 6 bases from J; junction bases left unmatched: 5.

The chain uses TRBV7-9 and TRBJ2-2; D not resolved. V gave up 3 bases and J gave up 4 bases, with 15 bases separating them. The CDR3 runs to 16 residues. CDR1 and CDR2 (germline): SEHNR, FQNEAQ (reference sequence). The CDR3 reads CASSFALRPVTGELFF. In DNA form, the CDR3 reads TGTGCCAGCAGCTTTGCCCTCAGGCCTGTCACCGGGGAGCTGTTTTTT.

The chain links TRBV7-3 to TRBJ2-1; the match to TRBD2 covers 12 bases. The CDR3 contains 18 residues. Germline lookup yields CDR1 SGHTA and CDR2 FQGTGA. Losses at the gene ends were 5 bases for V and 6 bases for J; bases not matched to a gene: 14. The CDR3 DNA sequence: TGTGCCAGCAGCCCAACTGCCGGACTAGCGGGACTTGGCAATGAGCAGTTCTTC. It translates to CASSPTAGLAGLGNEQFF.

The rearrangement joins TRBV6-5 to TRBJ2-1; TRBD1 matches 9 bases. Losses at the gene ends were 6 bases for V and 6 bases for J; bases not matched to a gene: 6. The germline V gene has CDR1 MNHEY and CDR2 SVGAGI. The length of the CDR3 is 14 residues. The CDR3 DNA reads TGTGCCAGCAGCCCTCGGACAGGGGTCAATGAGCAGTTCTTC. As protein: CASSPRTGVNEQFF.

As concerns this clone: One end of the junction fails to match germline, which may point to a read error. The chain couples TRBV4-2 to TRBJ2-7; 10 bases map to TRBD2. Per the germline V gene, CDR1 is LGHNA and CDR2 is YNFKEQ. This CDR3 comprises 15 residues. The CDR3 DNA reads TGTGCCAGCAGCCAAGTCCGGCTAGCGGGAGTTGAGATTCACTTC. Translating gives CASSQVRLAGVEIHF.

This chain joins TRBV7-9 and TRBJ2-3; D is uncertain. CDR1 is SEHNR, CDR2 FQNEAQ, per germline (reference sequence). Trimming cost V 2 bases and J 2 bases, with 11 bases left between them. The CDR3 contains 15 residues. CDR3 in amino acids: CASSLFIAPTDTQYF. CDR3 coding DNA: TGTGCCAGCAGCTTATTTATAGCTCCCACAGATACGCAGTATTTT.

The genes are TRBV19 and TRBJ2-7; no clear D. V was shortened by 5 bases and J by 6 bases, with 20 bases between the two germline ends. The CDR3 totals 15 residues. Germline CDR1 and CDR2: LNHDA and SQIVND (reference sequence). The CDR3 reads CASSPHRQSMVEQYF. CDR3 nucleotide sequence: TGTGCCAGTAGTCCCCATCGGCAGTCTATGGTCGAGCAGTACTTC.